This T cell receptor beta chain came from a study of blood T cell repertoires in COVID-19. Across the whole study: Whether acute or convalescent, the COVID-19 samples came from the United States, Italy and Spain. T cells, B-cell-depleted T cells, or PBMCs provided the cDNA or gDNA that served as material.

V gave up 3 bases and J gave up 4 bases; unmatched junction bases: 6. The CDR3 length is 15 residues. Germline V gene sequence: CDR1 SGHNT, CDR2 YYREEE (reference sequence). Sequencing used immunoSEQ multiplex PCR; TCRdb keeps in-frame clones, though not all of them. The data contain roughly 48,000 clones, about three quarters of them seen just once; the ten biggest clones take up about 18%. The source of this sequence is a human donor with active or convalescent COVID-19. The donor label of this sample is uncertain. The J gene is TRBJ2-2, the V gene TRBV5-4; 7 positions agree with TRBD1. The sample comprised peripheral blood. CDR3 residues: CASSSGQSITGELFF. CDR3 nucleotide sequence: TGTGCCAGCAGCTCGGGACAGTCGATCACCGGGGAGCTGTTTTTT.